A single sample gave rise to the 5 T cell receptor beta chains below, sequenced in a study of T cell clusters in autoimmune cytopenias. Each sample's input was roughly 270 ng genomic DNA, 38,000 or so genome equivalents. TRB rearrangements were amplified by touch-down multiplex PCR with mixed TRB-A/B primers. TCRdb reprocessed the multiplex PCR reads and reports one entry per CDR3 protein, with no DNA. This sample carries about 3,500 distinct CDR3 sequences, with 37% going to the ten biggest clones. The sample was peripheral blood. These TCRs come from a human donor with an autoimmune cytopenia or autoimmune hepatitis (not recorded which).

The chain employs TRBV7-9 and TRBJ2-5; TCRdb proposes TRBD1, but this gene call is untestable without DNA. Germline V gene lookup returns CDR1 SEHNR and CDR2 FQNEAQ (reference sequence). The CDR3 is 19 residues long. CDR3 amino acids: CASSQDGLRGRGRQETQYF.

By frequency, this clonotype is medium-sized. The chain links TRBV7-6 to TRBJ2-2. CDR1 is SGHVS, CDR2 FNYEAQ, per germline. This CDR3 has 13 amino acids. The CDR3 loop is CASSLGLYGELFF.

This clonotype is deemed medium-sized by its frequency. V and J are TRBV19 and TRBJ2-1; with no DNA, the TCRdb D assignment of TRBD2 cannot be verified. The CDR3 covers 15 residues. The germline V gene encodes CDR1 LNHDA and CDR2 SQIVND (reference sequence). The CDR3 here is CASRLAGGRYNEQFF.

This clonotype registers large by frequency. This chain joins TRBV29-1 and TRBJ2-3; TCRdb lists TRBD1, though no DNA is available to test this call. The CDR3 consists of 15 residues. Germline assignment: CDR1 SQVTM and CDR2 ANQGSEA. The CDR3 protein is CSVGFQGFATDTQYF.

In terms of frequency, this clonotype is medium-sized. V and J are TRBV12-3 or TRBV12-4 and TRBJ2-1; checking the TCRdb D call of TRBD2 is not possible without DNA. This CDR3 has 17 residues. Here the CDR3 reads CASIRTSGGAWDNEQFF.